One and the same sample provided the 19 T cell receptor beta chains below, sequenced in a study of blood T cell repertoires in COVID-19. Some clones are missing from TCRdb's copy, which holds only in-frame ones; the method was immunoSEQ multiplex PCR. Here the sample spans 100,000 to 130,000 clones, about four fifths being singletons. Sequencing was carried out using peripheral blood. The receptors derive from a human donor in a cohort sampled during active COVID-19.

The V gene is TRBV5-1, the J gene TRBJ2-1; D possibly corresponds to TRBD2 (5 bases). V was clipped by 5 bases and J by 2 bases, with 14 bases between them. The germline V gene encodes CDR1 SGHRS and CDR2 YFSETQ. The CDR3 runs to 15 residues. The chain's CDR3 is CASSYGLGTYNEQFF. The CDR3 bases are TGCGCCAGCAGTTACGGACTCGGAACCTACAATGAGCAGTTCTTC.

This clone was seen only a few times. In nucleotides, the CDR3 is TGTGCCACCAGCAACTACCGGGACTACACCGGGGAGCTGTTTTTT. Protein product: CATSNYRDYTGELFF. The chain employs TRBV15 and TRBJ2-2, with a tentative D call TRBD2 (6 bases). The CDR3 is made up of 15 amino acids. Germline values: CDR1 LNHNV, CDR2 YYDKDF (reference sequence). The ends were cut back, 4 bases at V and 3 bases at J, with 12 bases in the middle. The full variable domain, rest sourced from reference TRBV15 and TRBJ2-2, is DAMVIQNPRYQVTQFGKPVTLSCSQTLNHNVMYWYQQKSSQAPKLLFHYYDKDFNNEADTPDNFQSRRPNTSFCFLDIRSPGLGDTAMYLCATSNYRDYTGELFFGEGSRLTVL.

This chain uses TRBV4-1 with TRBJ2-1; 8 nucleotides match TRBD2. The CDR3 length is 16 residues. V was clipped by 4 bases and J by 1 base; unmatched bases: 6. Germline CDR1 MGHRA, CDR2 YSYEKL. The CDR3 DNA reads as TGCGCCAGCAGCCGAAGCGGGAGATCATCCTACAATGAGCAGTTCTTC. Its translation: CASSRSGRSSYNEQFF.

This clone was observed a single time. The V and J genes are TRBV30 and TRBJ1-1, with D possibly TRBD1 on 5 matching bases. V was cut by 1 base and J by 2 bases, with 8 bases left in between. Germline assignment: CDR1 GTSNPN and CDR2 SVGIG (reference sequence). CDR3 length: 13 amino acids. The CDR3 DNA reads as TGTGCCTGGAGTGCGACAGAAAACACTGAAGCTTTCTTT. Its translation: CAWSATENTEAFF.

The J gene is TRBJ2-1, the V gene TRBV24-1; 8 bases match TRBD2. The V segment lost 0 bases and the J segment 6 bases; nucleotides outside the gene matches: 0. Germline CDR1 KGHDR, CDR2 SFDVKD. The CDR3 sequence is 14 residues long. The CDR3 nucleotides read TGTGCCACCAGTGATTTGGGGACTAGCAATGAGCAGTTCTTC. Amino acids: CATSDLGTSNEQFF.

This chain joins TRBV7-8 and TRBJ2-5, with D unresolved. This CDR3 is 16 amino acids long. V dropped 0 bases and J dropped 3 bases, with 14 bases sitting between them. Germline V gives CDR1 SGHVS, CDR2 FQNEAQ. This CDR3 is CASSLAVIVPEETQYF. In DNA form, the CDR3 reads TGTGCCAGCAGCTTAGCTGTTATCGTCCCCGAAGAGACCCAGTACTTC.

CDR3 sequence: CSVEGASLGTQYF. The DNA for the CDR3 is TGCAGCGTTGAAGGGGCCTCCTTAGGAACGCAGTATTTT. The chain recombines TRBV29-1 with TRBJ2-3; no definite D call. V lost 1 base to trimming and J lost 9 bases, with 14 bases between them. The CDR3 is made up of 13 amino acids. Germline assignment: CDR1 SQVTM and CDR2 ANQGSEA.

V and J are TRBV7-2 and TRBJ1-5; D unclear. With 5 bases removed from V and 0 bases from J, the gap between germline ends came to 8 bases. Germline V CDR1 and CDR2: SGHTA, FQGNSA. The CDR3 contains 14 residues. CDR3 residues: CASSPDYSNQPQHF. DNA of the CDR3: TGTGCCAGCAGCCCAGACTATAGCAATCAGCCCCAGCATTTT. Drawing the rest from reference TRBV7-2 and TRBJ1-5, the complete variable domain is GAGVSQSPSNKVTEKGKDVELRCDPISGHTALYWYRQSLGQGLEFLIYFQGNSAPDKSGLPSDRFSAERTGGSVSTLTIQRTQQEDSAVYLCASSPDYSNQPQHFGDGTRLSIL.

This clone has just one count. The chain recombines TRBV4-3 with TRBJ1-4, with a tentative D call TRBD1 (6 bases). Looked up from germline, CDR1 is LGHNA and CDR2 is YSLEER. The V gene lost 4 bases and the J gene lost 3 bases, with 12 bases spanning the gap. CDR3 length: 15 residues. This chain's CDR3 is CASSRRGAANEKLFF. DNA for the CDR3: TGCGCCAGCAGCCGGCGGGGGGCGGCTAATGAAAAACTGTTTTTT.

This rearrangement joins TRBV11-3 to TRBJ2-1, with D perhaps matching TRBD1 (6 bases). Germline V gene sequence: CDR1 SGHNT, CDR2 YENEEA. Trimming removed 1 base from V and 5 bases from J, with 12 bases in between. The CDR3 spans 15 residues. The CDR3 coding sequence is TGTGCCAGCAGCTTAGGGGGGCAGCTAAACAATGAGCAGTTCTTC. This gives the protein CASSLGGQLNNEQFF.

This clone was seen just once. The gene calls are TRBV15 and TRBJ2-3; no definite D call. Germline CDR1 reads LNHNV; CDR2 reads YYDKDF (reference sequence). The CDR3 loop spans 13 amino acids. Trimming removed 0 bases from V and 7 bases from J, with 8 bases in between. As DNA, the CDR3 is TGTGCCACCAGCAGAGATCTGGCAAATACGCAGTATTTT. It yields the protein CATSRDLANTQYF.

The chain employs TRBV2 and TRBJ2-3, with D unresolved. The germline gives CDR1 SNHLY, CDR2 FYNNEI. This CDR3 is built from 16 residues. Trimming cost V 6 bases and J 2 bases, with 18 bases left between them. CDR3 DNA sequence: TGTGCCAGCAGCCCTCCCCTAGGAACATCCACAGATACGCAGTATTTT. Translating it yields CASSPPLGTSTDTQYF.

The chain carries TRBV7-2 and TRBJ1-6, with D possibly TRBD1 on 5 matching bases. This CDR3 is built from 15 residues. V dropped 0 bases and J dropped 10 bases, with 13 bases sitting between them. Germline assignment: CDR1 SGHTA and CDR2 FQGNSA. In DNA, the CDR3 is TGTGCCAGCAGCTTAGCTGAACAGGTTTTGTCACCCCTCCACTTT. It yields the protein CASSLAEQVLSPLHF.

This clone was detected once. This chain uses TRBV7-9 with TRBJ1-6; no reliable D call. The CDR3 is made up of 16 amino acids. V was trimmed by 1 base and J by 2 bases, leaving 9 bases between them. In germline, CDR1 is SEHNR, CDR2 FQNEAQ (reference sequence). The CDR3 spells CASSLDRGTYNSPLHF. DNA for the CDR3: TGTGCCAGCAGCTTAGATCGGGGAACCTATAATTCACCCCTCCACTTT.

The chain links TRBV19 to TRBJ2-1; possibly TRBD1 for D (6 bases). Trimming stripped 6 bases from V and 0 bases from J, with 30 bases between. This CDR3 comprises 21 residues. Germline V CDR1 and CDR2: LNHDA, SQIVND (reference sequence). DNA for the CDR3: TGTGCCAGTAGAAAGGGGGACGGAATGAAGGGTTTGATGAGCTCCTACAATGAGCAGTTCTTC. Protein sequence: CASRKGDGMKGLMSSYNEQFF. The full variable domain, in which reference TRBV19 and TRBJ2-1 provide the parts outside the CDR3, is DGGITQSPKYLFRKEGQNVTLSCEQNLNHDAMYWYRQDPGQGLRLIYYSQIVNDFQKGDIAEGYSVSREKKESFPLTVTSAQKNPTAFYLCASRKGDGMKGLMSSYNEQFFGPGTRLTVL.

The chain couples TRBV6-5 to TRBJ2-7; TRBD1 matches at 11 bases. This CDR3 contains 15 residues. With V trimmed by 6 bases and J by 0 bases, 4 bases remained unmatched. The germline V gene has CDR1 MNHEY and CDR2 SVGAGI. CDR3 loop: CASRMGTGGSYEQYV. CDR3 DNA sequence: TGTGCCAGCAGAATGGGGACAGGGGGCTCCTACGAGCAGTACGTC.

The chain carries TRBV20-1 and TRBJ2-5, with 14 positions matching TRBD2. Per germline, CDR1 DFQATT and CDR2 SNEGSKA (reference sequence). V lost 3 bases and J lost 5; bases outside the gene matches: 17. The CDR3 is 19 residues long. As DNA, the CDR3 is TGCAGTGCTAGTGGGACTAGCGGGAGTGGTTGGTTTGAGTTGGAGACCCAGTACTTC. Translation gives CSASGTSGSGWFELETQYF.

Here the CDR3 reads CASSSSYEQYF. As DNA, the CDR3 is TGTGCCAGCTCTAGCTCCTACGAGCAGTACTTC. The gene calls are TRBV28 and TRBJ2-7; D gene ambiguous. CDR1 is MDHEN, CDR2 SYDVKM, per germline. The CDR3 loop spans 11 amino acids. V was pared by 8 bases and J by 0 bases, with 5 bases between.

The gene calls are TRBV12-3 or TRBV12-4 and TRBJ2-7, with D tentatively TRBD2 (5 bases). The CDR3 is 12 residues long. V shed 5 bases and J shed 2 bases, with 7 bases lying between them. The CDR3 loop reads CASSSGPYEQYF. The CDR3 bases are TGTGCCAGCAGTAGCGGACCCTACGAGCAGTACTTC.